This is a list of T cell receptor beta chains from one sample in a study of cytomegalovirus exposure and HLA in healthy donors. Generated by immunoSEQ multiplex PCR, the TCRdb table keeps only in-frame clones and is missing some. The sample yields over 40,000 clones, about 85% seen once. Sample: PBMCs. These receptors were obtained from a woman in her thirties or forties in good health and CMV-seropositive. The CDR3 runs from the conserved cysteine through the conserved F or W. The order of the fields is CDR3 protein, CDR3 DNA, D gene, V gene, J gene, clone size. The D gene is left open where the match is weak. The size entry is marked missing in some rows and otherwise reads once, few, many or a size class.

CDR3aa: CASSMPSGGHEKLFF; CDR3nt: TGTGCCAGCAGTATGCCCAGCGGGGGACATGAAAAACTGTTTTTT; d_gene: NA; v_gene: TRBV5-8; j_gene: TRBJ1-4; abundance: once
CDR3aa: CASSPRGRGGYTF; CDR3nt: TGTGCCAGCAGCCCGCGGGGGCGCGGTGGCTACACCTTC; d_gene: NA; v_gene: TRBV6-5; j_gene: TRBJ1-2; abundance: NA
CDR3aa: CASSIAIGEGGYTF; CDR3nt: TGTGCCAGTAGTATAGCTATTGGGGAGGGCGGCTACACCTTC; d_gene: NA; v_gene: TRBV19; j_gene: TRBJ1-2; abundance: NA
CDR3aa: CASSLVFAGGELFF; CDR3nt: TGTGCCAGCAGCTTAGTCTTCGCGGGCGGGGAGCTGTTTTTT; d_gene: NA; v_gene: TRBV7-9; j_gene: TRBJ2-2; abundance: NA
CDR3aa: CASSSTGTLNQPQHF; CDR3nt: TGTGCCAGCAGCTCGACAGGGACCTTAAATCAGCCCCAGCATTTT; d_gene: TRBD1; v_gene: TRBV5-6; j_gene: TRBJ1-5; abundance: NA
CDR3aa: CASSSSGELFF; CDR3nt: TGTGCCAGCAGCTCCTCGGGGGAGCTGTTTTTT; d_gene: NA; v_gene: TRBV7-3; j_gene: TRBJ2-2; abundance: NA
CDR3aa: CASRTTGTHGYTF; CDR3nt: TGTGCCAGCCGTACGACCGGGACTCACGGCTACACCTTC; d_gene: NA; v_gene: TRBV28; j_gene: TRBJ1-2; abundance: NA
CDR3aa: CASSTDRGYEQYF; CDR3nt: TGTGCCAGTAGTACGGACAGGGGCTACGAGCAGTACTTC; d_gene: TRBD1; v_gene: TRBV19; j_gene: TRBJ2-7; abundance: NA
CDR3aa: CASSFRTQGEETQYF; CDR3nt: TGCGCCAGCAGCTTCCGTACGCAGGGGGAAGAGACCCAGTACTTC; d_gene: TRBD1; v_gene: TRBV5-1; j_gene: TRBJ2-5; abundance: once
CDR3aa: CASSDGGSLYNEQFF; CDR3nt: TGCGCCAGCAGTGACGGGGGGTCCCTTTACAATGAGCAGTTCTTC; d_gene: TRBD2; v_gene: TRBV10-1; j_gene: TRBJ2-1; abundance: NA